The present T cell receptor (beta chain) was sequenced within a study of response to subunit inactivated influenza vaccine. This clonotype has just a few counts. Its antigen remains unidentified. Study-wide findings and caveats: The authors put forward the suggestion that each seasonal influenza vaccination may bring in only a limited number of new T cells.

Deletions cut 6 bases from V and 10 bases from J, with 14 bases between. This CDR3 has 12 amino acids. MiXCR, applied by TCRdb to the RT-PCR reads, yields one record per CDR3 protein. The profile covers around 750,000 distinct CDR3 sequences, with 20% to 25% appearing a single time and 10% taken by the ten largest. The sequencing used PBMCs from blood, collected 4 to 6 days after vaccination. The chain couples TRBV12-3 or TRBV12-4 to TRBJ2-3; D perhaps matches TRBD2 (5 bases). This clonotype was obtained from a man aged 45 to 65 who received an inactivated influenza vaccine. The DNA for the CDR3 is TGTGCCAGCAGCCCTAGTGGGAGAGCGCAGTATTTT. This translates into CASSPSGRAQYF.